Presented here are 27 T cell receptor beta chains from one specimen sequenced in a study (dated by TCRdb to the early 2020s). Libraries were built with the immunoSEQ multiplex PCR assay. TCRdb took this table from immuneACCESS and kept in-frame rearrangements with V and J called. Such tables lack part of the clones; where checked against another copy, unresolved V genes explain under half of the gap, and the rest is unexplained. Here the sample has approximately 70,000 clones; around 93% occur a single time. The ten top clones hold roughly 4.6% of the sample. Sequencing used PBMCs. The receptors come from a man in his forties or fifties with rheumatoid arthritis.

This clone was found once. The chain combines TRBV18 with TRBJ2-2; the D gene could be TRBD1 or TRBD2 (5 bases each). Germline V lookup: CDR1 KGHSH, CDR2 LQKENI. The germline V and J ends were trimmed by 6 bases and 6 bases, with 11 bases remaining between them. This CDR3 is built from 13 residues. CDR3 in amino acids: CASSRRGAGELFF. In nucleotides, the CDR3 is TGTGCCAGCTCCCGACGGGGCGCCGGGGAGCTGTTTTTT.

The chain uses TRBV27 and TRBJ2-7; D might be TRBD1 (6 bases). CDR3 length: 14 residues. V shed 4 bases and J shed 0 bases, with 10 bases lying between them. CDR1 is MNHEY and CDR2 is SMNVEV in the germline V gene (reference sequence). DNA of the CDR3: TGTGCCAGCAGTTGGACAGCCGACTCCTACGAGCAGTACTTC. It translates to CASSWTADSYEQYF.

The rearrangement uses TRBV21-1 and TRBJ2-5; TRBD2 is the table's D call and was not checked against the DNA. TRBV21-1 is termed a pseudogene. The CDR3 is made up of 16 amino acids. In nucleotides, the CDR3 is TGTGCCAGCAGCAAAACGAAGCCCCCCGCGGGGGAGACCCAGTACTTC. Translation gives CASSKTKPPAGETQYF.

The chain has TRBV18 and TRBJ2-7; TRBD2 matches at 11 bases. V shed 3 bases and J 2 bases; nucleotides not matched to a gene: 6. The CDR3 extends over 16 amino acids. Germline V lookup: CDR1 KGHSH, CDR2 LQKENI. CDR3 amino acids: CASSPGTSGTPYEQYF. CDR3 DNA sequence: TGTGCCAGCTCACCTGGGACTAGCGGTACCCCCTACGAGCAGTACTTC.

The rearrangement links TRBV7-6 to TRBJ2-2; weak D call: TRBD1 (6 bases). Deletions cut 5 bases from V and 7 bases from J, with 17 bases between. This CDR3 contains 15 residues. Germline loops: CDR1 SGHVS, CDR2 FNYEAQ. The CDR3 loop reads CASSPQGLAVGELFF. In DNA form, the CDR3 reads TGTGCCAGCAGCCCGCAGGGGCTAGCTGTCGGGGAGCTGTTTTTT.

V and J are TRBV4-1 and TRBJ1-6; the D gene is possibly TRBD1 (6 bases). The V end lost 1 base, the J end lost 10 bases, and 14 bases lay between the germline ends. Germline loops: CDR1 MGHRA, CDR2 YSYEKL. The CDR3 loop spans 15 amino acids. The DNA for the CDR3 is TGCGCCAGCAGCCAAGTCTCGGGGGGCGGATCACCCCTCCACTTT. Its protein product is CASSQVSGGGSPLHF.

This clone was recorded only once. The genes are TRBV29-1 and TRBJ1-2; a weak D match, TRBD1 (5 bases). CDR3 length: 14 amino acids. Per germline, CDR1 SQVTM and CDR2 ANQGSEA. V was cut by 6 bases and J by 1 base, with 15 bases left in between. The CDR3 nucleotides are TGCAGCGTCGCGACAGCCTCTTTTAACTATGGCTACACCTTC. Protein product: CSVATASFNYGYTF.

The V call is TRBV2, the J call TRBJ2-7; D gene ambiguous. The CDR3 totals 16 residues. Germline CDR1 and CDR2: SNHLY and FYNNEI. The V gene lost 1 base and the J gene lost 0 bases, with 13 bases spanning the gap. The CDR3 nucleotides read TGTGCCAGCAGTGAAGGAATACTCCACAGCTCCTACGAGCAGTACTTC. Its protein is CASSEGILHSSYEQYF.

The gene calls are TRBV2 and TRBJ2-5; 9 nucleotides line up with TRBD2. CDR3 length equals 16 residues. Unmatched junction bases numbered 9, after V lost 2 bases and J lost 5 bases. The germline CDR1 and CDR2 sequences are SNHLY and FYNNEI. The CDR3 DNA sequence: TGTGCCAGCAGTGAACGTAGCGGGAGTCCCGGGGAGACCCAGTACTTC. It encodes CASSERSGSPGETQYF.

CDR3 in DNA: TGTGCCAGCAGTTTCGGGACAGGGAATCGGAACACTGAAGCTTTCTTT. Protein product: CASSFGTGNRNTEAFF. The V gene is TRBV27, the J gene TRBJ1-1; 9 positions agree with TRBD1. The CDR3 has 16 residues. Unmatched junction bases numbered 6, after V lost 3 bases and J lost 1 base. CDR1 MNHEY and CDR2 SMNVEV come from the germline V gene (reference sequence).

The chain employs TRBV7-9 and TRBJ1-1; 8 bases line up with TRBD1. The length of the CDR3 is 16 residues. Germline CDR1 SEHNR, CDR2 FQNEAQ (reference sequence). The ends lost 5 bases at V and 0 bases at J; junction bases unmatched: 8. The DNA of the CDR3 is TGTGCCAGCAGCGGACATCTGGGACAGGTGAACACTGAAGCTTTCTTT. It translates to CASSGHLGQVNTEAFF. Variable domain in full (rest from reference TRBV7-9 and TRBJ1-1): DTGVSQNPRHKITKRGQNVTFRCDPISEHNRLYWYRQTLGQGPEFLTYFQNEAQLEKSRLLSDRFSAERPKGSFSTLEIQRTEQGDSAMYLCASSGHLGQVNTEAFFGQGTRLTVV.

The chain carries TRBV7-2 and TRBJ1-1; TRBD1 agrees at 8 bases. The germline CDR1 and CDR2 sequences are SGHTA and FQGNSA. CDR3 size: 14 residues. J lost 1 base, V lost 6 bases, and 4 bases had no gene match. CDR3 sequence reads: CASRLGQGNTEAFF. Written as DNA, the CDR3 is TGTGCCAGCAGACTTGGACAGGGGAACACTGAAGCTTTCTTT.

V gene TRBV11-3 combines with J gene TRBJ2-6; D remains ambiguous. Germline V gene lookup returns CDR1 SGHNT and CDR2 YENEEA. CDR3 size: 14 residues. Trimming pared 6 bases from V and 0 bases from J, leaving 6 bases between. The CDR3 DNA sequence: TGTGCCAGCAGTTCCAGCTCTGGGGCCAACGTCCTGACTTTC. This encodes CASSSSSGANVLTF.

The V call is TRBV3-1 (or the pseudogene TRBV3-2), the J call TRBJ2-2, with D uncertain. The CDR3 extends over 16 amino acids. Between the trimmed V and J ends, which lost 4 bases and 0 bases, there was a span of 12 bases. Germline-derived CDR1 and CDR2 are LGHDT and YNNKEL (reference sequence). CDR3 loop: CASSRRLPANTGELFF. DNA for the CDR3: TGTGCCAGCAGCCGACGACTCCCGGCGAACACCGGGGAGCTGTTTTTT.

The chain couples TRBV6-5 to TRBJ1-2; a possible D gene is TRBD1 (6 bases). Germline CDR1 and CDR2: MNHEY and SVGAGI. The CDR3 is 16 residues long. The V and J ends lost 2 bases and 2 bases respectively, with 15 bases between them. The DNA for the CDR3 is TGTGCCAGCAGTTACGCGAACAGGGTTGGGAACTATGGCTACACCTTC. Amino acids: CASSYANRVGNYGYTF.

The genes are TRBV10-3 and TRBJ2-3; 10 bases are a match to TRBD2. The trim removed 0 bases at V and 5 bases at J, leaving 8 bases unmatched. The CDR3 contains 17 residues. Germline V gene lookup returns CDR1 ENHRY and CDR2 SYGVKD. The CDR3: CAISESKTSGFVDTQYF. CDR3 DNA: TGTGCCATCAGTGAGTCGAAGACTAGCGGGTTTGTAGATACGCAGTATTTT.

J is TRBJ2-7 and V is TRBV6-6; D remains ambiguous. Trimming pared 8 bases from V and 3 bases from J, leaving 8 bases between. Germline CDR1 reads MNHNY; CDR2 reads SVGAGI (reference sequence). The CDR3 is made up of 11 amino acids. The CDR3 DNA reads TGTGCCAGCGGGCCAGGCTACGAGCAGTACTTC. This gives the protein CASGPGYEQYF.

This clone was counted a single time. CDR3 residues: CASSQGPRSNTEAFF. CDR3 coding DNA: TGCGCCAGCAGCCAAGGTCCCAGGTCGAACACTGAAGCTTTCTTT. V usage is TRBV4-1 and J usage is TRBJ1-1; D ambiguous. CDR1 and CDR2 from the germline V gene are MGHRA and YSYEKL. V was pared by 1 base and J by 1 base, with 10 bases between. The CDR3 sequence is 15 residues long.

The chain links TRBV11-2 to TRBJ1-4; a weak D match, TRBD1 (6 bases). The V and J ends lost 3 bases and 6 bases respectively, with 11 bases between them. The CDR3 is 14 residues long. CDR1 and CDR2 (germline): SGHAT, FQNNGV. CDR3 in amino acids: CASSFRGGDEKLFF. The CDR3 DNA sequence: TGTGCCAGCAGCTTCAGAGGGGGAGATGAAAAACTGTTTTTT.

In its sample, this clone was seen once. The genes are TRBV11-2 and TRBJ2-2; D is perhaps TRBD1 or TRBD2 (5 bases each). CDR1 is SGHAT, CDR2 FQNNGV, per germline. Trimming pared 2 bases from V and 5 bases from J, leaving 9 bases between. This CDR3 comprises 14 residues. The CDR3 DNA is TGTGCCAGCAGCTTACGGGGCCGGACCGGGGAGCTGTTTTTT. This sequence encodes CASSLRGRTGELFF.

This sequence joins TRBV2 and TRBJ1-1; D is perhaps TRBD1 (5 bases). CDR1 SNHLY and CDR2 FYNNEI come from the germline V gene. Trimming took off 2 bases at V and 4 bases at J, with 14 bases between the two ends. CDR3 length equals 15 residues. The CDR3 DNA reads as TGTGCCAGCAGTGAATGGTCTGGGGCGCGCACTGAAGCTTTCTTT. It translates to CASSEWSGARTEAFF. Full variable domain (remainder filled in from reference TRBV2 and TRBJ1-1): EPEVTQTPSHQVTQMGQEVILRCVPISNHLYFYWYRQILGQKVEFLVSFYNNEISEKSEIFDDQFSVERPDGSNFTLKIRSTKLEDSAMYFCASSEWSGARTEAFFGQGTRLTVV.

The chain links TRBV9 to TRBJ1-2, with 7 bases lining up with TRBD1. V lost 2 bases, J lost 2 bases, and 0 bases stayed unmatched. CDR3 length: 13 residues. The germline V gene has CDR1 SGDLS and CDR2 YYNGEE. This CDR3 is CASSVDRNYGYTF. The CDR3, as DNA: TGTGCCAGCAGCGTGGACAGGAACTATGGCTACACCTTC.

The V call is TRBV10-3, the J call TRBJ2-5, with 8 bases lining up with TRBD1. The CDR3 contains 14 residues. With V trimmed by 3 bases and J by 5 bases, 5 bases remained unmatched. The germline CDR1 and CDR2 sequences are ENHRY and SYGVKD. The CDR3 here is CAISEAGGGETQYF. The CDR3 region has the DNA TGTGCCATCAGTGAAGCAGGGGGCGGGGAGACCCAGTACTTC.

V usage is TRBV10-3 and J usage is TRBJ2-2; 9 positions agree with TRBD1. This CDR3 has 17 residues. With V trimmed by 4 bases and J by 2 bases, 8 bases remained unmatched. CDR1 is ENHRY, CDR2 SYGVKD, per germline. CDR3 DNA: TGTGCCATCAGTGGGACTCCGGGACAGGGCAACACCGGGGAGCTGTTTTTT. Amino acids: CAISGTPGQGNTGELFF.

This clone was detected once. The J gene is TRBJ2-7, the V gene TRBV12-5; TRBD1 matches 9 bases. CDR3 length: 14 residues. V lost 4 bases to trimming and J lost 3 bases; unmatched junction nucleotides: 4. CDR1 and CDR2 (germline): LGHNT, FRNRAP. The CDR3 spells CASGSRDRDYEQYF. The CDR3 DNA is TGTGCTAGTGGTTCCCGGGACAGGGACTACGAGCAGTACTTC.

This rearrangement joins TRBV4-1 to TRBJ1-3; D is uncertain. The V gene's germline CDR1 is MGHRA and CDR2 YSYEKL. This CDR3 has 15 residues. The V end was cut by 0 bases, the J end by 2 bases, with 8 bases between. In DNA, the CDR3 is TGCGCCAGCAGCCAAGATAGGTCGGCTGGAAACACCATATATTTT. Protein sequence: CASSQDRSAGNTIYF.

The CDR3: CASSPARQPQEYF. CDR3 coding DNA: TGTGCCAGCTCACCAGCGCGACAGCCTCAGGAGTACTTC. The chain uses TRBV18 and TRBJ2-7; D is possibly TRBD1 (5 bases). Trimming removed 2 bases at V and 11 bases at J, with 16 bases between. Germline CDR1 and CDR2: KGHSH and LQKENI. There are 13 residues in the CDR3.